The 19 T cell receptor beta chains given below trace back to one sample, sequenced in a study of regulatory T cells in long-lasting Graves disease. Specified time point: newly diagnosed GD, antithyroid drugs for less than 3 months. TCR sequences were obtained from RNA taken from PBMCs. Relying on iRepertoire HTBI primers and Arm-PCR of CDR3 regions, the team built TCR beta libraries. MiXCR was run by TCRdb on the multiplex PCR reads, yielding one entry per CDR3 protein. Here the sample spans 300,000 to 400,000 distinct CDR3 sequences, 15% to 17% being singletons. The sample here was peripheral blood mononuclear cells (PBMCs), taken at new diagnosis, from a patient treated with antithyroid drugs. The source of these receptors is a female donor with Graves disease.

This clonotype was seen many times. This rearrangement joins TRBV27 to TRBJ2-3, with D perhaps TRBD2 (5 bases). CDR3 length: 15 amino acids. V was trimmed by 4 bases and J by 0 bases, leaving 11 bases between them. Germline V gene data show CDR1 as MNHEY and CDR2 as SMNVEV (reference sequence). The CDR3 DNA reads TGTGCCAGCAGTTGGGGAGAGCCGAGCACAGATACGCAGTATTTT. Amino acid sequence: CASSWGEPSTDTQYF.

This clonotype was counted ten times or more. The chain uses TRBV7-2 and TRBJ2-5, with 9 nucleotides matching TRBD1. The CDR3 length is 15 residues. V lost 3 bases to trimming and J lost 2 bases; unmatched junction nucleotides: 4. The germline gives CDR1 SGHTA, CDR2 FQGNSA. CDR3 sequence (DNA): TGTGCCAGCAGCTTCCTGGGGACAGGGCAAGAGACCCAGTACTTC. Translated: CASSFLGTGQETQYF. The whole variable domain, remainder taken from reference TRBV7-2 and TRBJ2-5, is GAGVSQSPSNKVTEKGKDVELRCDPISGHTALYWYRQSLGQGLEFLIYFQGNSAPDKSGLPSDRFSAERTGGSVSTLTIQRTQQEDSAVYLCASSFLGTGQETQYFGPGTRLLVL.

The chain employs TRBV4-1 and TRBJ1-1; D remains unclear. Germline CDR1 reads MGHRA; CDR2 reads YSYEKL. The CDR3 covers 14 residues. Trimming took off 1 base at V and 4 bases at J, with 10 bases between the two ends. For the CDR3, the DNA is TGCGCCAGCAGCCAAGTAGCGGGTATCACTGAAGCTTTCTTT. It specifies CASSQVAGITEAFF.

For this clonotype: A junction boundary mismatches the germline segment, possibly from a read error. V and J are TRBV7-2 and TRBJ1-6; the D gene is possibly TRBD1 (6 bases). Germline V CDR1 and CDR2: SGHTA, FQGNSA. This CDR3 is built from 14 residues. The CDR3, as DNA: TGTGCCTGCAGCCCCGGACAGAATAATTCACCCCTCCACTTT. Residues: CACSPGQNNSPLHF.

The chain recombines TRBV5-1 with TRBJ2-7; 9 positions agree with TRBD2. Germline trimming cut 0 bases from V and 4 bases from J; bases unmatched to any gene: 5. This CDR3 is built from 15 residues. Germline lookup yields CDR1 SGHRS and CDR2 YFSETQ. The DNA of the CDR3 is TGCGCCAGCAGCTTGGATGGGACTAGCAGATACGAGCAGTACTTC. This encodes CASSLDGTSRYEQYF.

This clonotype was seen many times. CDR3 bases: TGTGCCATCAGTGAAGAGGTACATGAGCAGTTCTTC. This translates into CAISEEVHEQFF. The chain combines TRBV10-3 with TRBJ2-1; D is unresolved. This CDR3 has 12 amino acids. V was shortened by 3 bases and J by 8 bases, with 8 bases between the two germline ends. CDR1 ENHRY and CDR2 SYGVKD come from the germline V gene.

The J gene is TRBJ2-1, the V gene TRBV27, with 10 nucleotides matching TRBD2. The CDR3 runs 17 residues. Germline CDR1 is MNHEY and CDR2 is SMNVEV (reference sequence). Germline trimming cut 6 bases from V and 0 bases from J; bases unmatched to any gene: 8. This CDR3 is CASSTGLAPHSYNEQFF. The CDR3 DNA reads TGTGCCAGCAGCACGGGACTAGCGCCACACTCCTACAATGAGCAGTTCTTC.

This clonotype came up many times. This rearrangement joins TRBV4-1 to TRBJ1-5, with 8 bases that match TRBD1. The CDR3 runs 16 residues. From germline, CDR1 is MGHRA and CDR2 YSYEKL. J lost 6 bases, V lost 1 base, and 8 bases had no gene match. The CDR3 DNA sequence: TGCGCCAGCAGCCAAGGGCGGCAGGGGGCGGGTCAGCCCCAGCATTTT. It is translated as CASSQGRQGAGQPQHF.

This chain connects TRBV19 to TRBJ1-5; tentative D call: TRBD1 (5 bases). Germline CDR1 and CDR2: LNHDA and SQIVND (reference sequence). The CDR3 extends over 15 amino acids. V gave up 2 bases and J gave up 0 bases, with 8 bases separating them. The CDR3 reads CASSIQGYSNQPQHF. The CDR3 region has the DNA TGTGCCAGTAGTATACAGGGATATAGCAATCAGCCCCAGCATTTT. The variable domain in full, completed from reference TRBV19 and TRBJ1-5, reads DGGITQSPKYLFRKEGQNVTLSCEQNLNHDAMYWYRQDPGQGLRLIYYSQIVNDFQKGDIAEGYSVSREKKESFPLTVTSAQKNPTAFYLCASSIQGYSNQPQHFGDGTRLSIL.

The rearrangement links TRBV19 to TRBJ1-2; D possibly corresponds to TRBD1 (5 bases). This CDR3 region has 14 residues. V gave up 8 bases and J gave up 4 bases, with 17 bases separating them. The germline V gene has CDR1 LNHDA and CDR2 SQIVND (reference sequence). The CDR3 bases are TGTGCCAGTGTGGGAAGTGGGGGGTTCTATGGCTACACCTTC. Translation: CASVGSGGFYGYTF.

CDR3 loop: CASSLLNQLYRAGNEQFF. The CDR3 nucleotides are TGTGCCAGCAGTTTATTGAACCAGCTCTACAGGGCCGGCAATGAGCAGTTCTTC. The chain is built from TRBV28 and TRBJ2-1; weak D call: TRBD1 (6 bases). The length of the CDR3 is 18 residues. Germline V gene sequence: CDR1 MDHEN, CDR2 SYDVKM. Trimming pared 1 base from V and 6 bases from J, leaving 22 bases between.

With regard to this clonotype: This may be a read error, as it is one base from a much larger clone. The chain carries TRBV11-2 and TRBJ1-1; 12 nucleotides match TRBD1. From germline, CDR1 is SGHAT and CDR2 FQNNGV. The CDR3 has 17 residues. This chain's CDR3 is CAGSSFPGQGAGAEAFF. Written as DNA, the CDR3 is TGTGCCGGCAGCTCGTTCCCGGGACAGGGGGCTGGGGCTGAAGCTTTCTTT. Drawing the rest from reference TRBV11-2 and TRBJ1-1, the complete variable domain is EAGVAQSPRYKIIEKRQSVAFWCNPISGHATLYWYQQILGQGPKLLIQFQNNGVVDDSQLPKDRFSAERLKGVDSTLKIQPAKLEDSAVYLCAGSSFPGQGAGAEAFFGQGTRLTVV.

This clonotype has at least ten counts. The chain is built from TRBV12-5 and TRBJ2-2; 8 positions agree with TRBD1. The germline gives CDR1 LGHNT, CDR2 FRNRAP. The V segment lost 6 bases and the J segment 6 bases; nucleotides outside the gene matches: 12. The CDR3 runs to 16 residues. The CDR3 protein is CASGPFRTGISGELFF. As DNA, the CDR3 is TGTGCTAGTGGCCCGTTCCGGACAGGGATCTCCGGGGAGCTGTTTTTT.

In this sample, this clonotype turned up many times. The rearrangement joins TRBV28 to TRBJ2-4, with D perhaps given as TRBD1 or TRBD2 (5 bases each). Germline V gene sequence: CDR1 MDHEN, CDR2 SYDVKM. Trimming cost V 3 bases and J 9 bases, with 15 bases left between them. The length of the CDR3 is 14 residues. The chain's CDR3 is CASSFSRATSIQYF. CDR3 in DNA: TGTGCCAGCAGTTTTTCCAGGGCTACTAGCATTCAGTACTTC.

In its sample, this clonotype was seen a few times. This rearrangement joins TRBV20-1 to TRBJ2-3; possible D gene TRBD2, 6 bases. The CDR3 covers 16 residues. Germline CDR1 reads DFQATT; CDR2 reads SNEGSKA (reference sequence). Trimming removed 0 bases at V and 1 base at J, with 14 bases between. The CDR3: CSARDHTRRGTDTQYF. In DNA form, the CDR3 reads TGCAGTGCTAGAGACCACACCCGGAGGGGCACAGATACGCAGTATTTT.

This clonotype was detected ten times or more. The chain employs TRBV7-9 and TRBJ2-7; TRBD1 aligns across 10 bases. Germline V gene sequence: CDR1 SEHNR, CDR2 FQNEAQ (reference sequence). This CDR3 spans 16 amino acids. After removal of 0 bases from V and 3 bases from J, the junction contained 5 bases not matched to a gene. The CDR3 DNA follows: TGTGCCAGCAGCTTAGCAGCGGGACAGGGGTACTACGAGCAGTACTTC. It yields the protein CASSLAAGQGYYEQYF.

This clonotype was recorded at least ten times. This sequence joins TRBV4-1 and TRBJ1-1; a possible D gene is TRBD1 (5 bases). Germline CDR1 reads MGHRA; CDR2 reads YSYEKL. Trimming pared 3 bases from V and 1 base from J, leaving 15 bases between. The CDR3 length is 16 residues. The CDR3 spells CASSHEPGRQNTEAFF. The CDR3 region has the DNA TGCGCCAGCAGCCACGAACCGGGACGCCAGAACACTGAAGCTTTCTTT.

Turning to this clonotype: This clone may be a read error of a much larger clone one base away. V gene TRBV6-1 combines with J gene TRBJ1-2, with a possible D match to TRBD1 (6 bases). The CDR3 runs to 12 residues. Germline values: CDR1 MNHNS, CDR2 SASEGT. The ends were cut back, 2 bases at V and 8 bases at J, with 9 bases in the middle. The CDR3 loop reads CASSERGEGYTF. In DNA, the CDR3 is TGTGCCAGCAGTGAAAGGGGGGAAGGCTACACCTTC.

This clonotype was counted at least ten times. The chain combines TRBV24-1 with TRBJ1-5; the D gene is possibly TRBD1 (6 bases). The germline gives CDR1 KGHDR, CDR2 SFDVKD. V lost 4 bases and J lost 5, with 26 bases in between. The CDR3 is 19 amino acids. This chain's CDR3 is CATSDSRGGLTWLDQPQHF. CDR3 DNA: TGTGCCACCAGTGACTCACGGGGGGGGCTTACGTGGTTGGATCAGCCCCAGCATTTT.